This TCR beta chain was sequenced during a study of T-cell memory formation after mild COVID-19. Looked up from germline, CDR1 is SGHRS and CDR2 is YFSETQ. The V end was cut by 2 bases, the J end by 0 bases, with 11 bases between. The CDR3 loop spans 15 amino acids. Overall study results and limits: Day 15 to 85 contractors were CD4/CD8 balanced; later expanders leaned CD4+.

TCRdb re-analysed the 5' RACE reads in MiXCR, keeping a single row per CDR3 protein. The table has 250,000 to 300,000 distinct CDR3 sequences, less than 9.5% seen once. A word on this clonotype: The antigen remains undetermined.

The sample comprised PBMCs or a T cell subset sorted from them (not recorded which). The V call is TRBV5-1, the J call TRBJ2-5, with TRBD1 as a possible D gene (5 bases). The TCR was taken from a man aged 18 to 30 who had mild COVID-19 (a few samples of this study predate the infection). Cell type and time point are not known. The CDR3 nucleotides are TGCGCCAGCAGCTTTGGGGCAGCGTACCAAGAGACCCAGTACTTC. Translating it yields CASSFGAAYQETQYF.